These 32 T cell receptor beta chains originate from one sample sequenced in a study of B cell selection in AIRE deficiency. CD4+CD127+ cells were sorted as the conventional CD4 T cells. Sequenced by immunoSEQ multiplex PCR; TCRdb stores in-frame clones only, minus some. The sample includes 20,000 to 30,000 clones, roughly 95% seen only once; the top ten take roughly 0.2%. The sample comprised CD4+CD127+ conventional T cells sorted from PBMCs. The receptors here all came from a human donor in good health.

CDR3 nucleotides: TGTGCCAGCAGTCGGGTTAGCACAGATACGCAGTATTTT. Translation gives CASSRVSTDTQYF. The chain uses TRBV9 and TRBJ2-3; D remains unclear. The CDR3 totals 13 residues. V dropped 5 bases and J dropped 0 bases, with 7 bases sitting between them. The germline V gene has CDR1 SGDLS and CDR2 YYNGEE.

This chain links TRBV21-1 with TRBJ1-6; no check of the table's D call, TRBD1, against the DNA was made. TRBV21-1 is a documented pseudogene. There are 16 residues in the CDR3. This chain's CDR3 is CASSKIRGTGDSPLHF. DNA of the CDR3: TGTGCCAGCAGCAAAATTCGCGGGACAGGGGATTCACCCCTCCACTTT.

The chain recombines TRBV28 with TRBJ2-7; weak D call: TRBD2 (6 bases). V lost 6 bases and J lost 1, with 7 bases in between. Per germline, CDR1 MDHEN and CDR2 SYDVKM. This CDR3 spans 12 amino acids. The CDR3 DNA reads TGTGCCAGCAGGCGGGGATCCTACGAGCAGTACTTC. It codes for CASRRGSYEQYF.

A single count supports this clone. The chain links TRBV6-6 to TRBJ2-3; 12 nucleotides line up with TRBD2. CDR1 is MNHNY, CDR2 SVGAGI, per germline (reference sequence). V trimming: 5 bases; J trimming: 5 bases; junction bases outside the gene matches: 2. This CDR3 has 14 residues. CDR3: CASSQTSGRDTQYF. CDR3 nucleotide sequence: TGTGCCAGCAGTCAGACTAGCGGGAGAGATACGCAGTATTTT.

The V gene is TRBV5-6, the J gene TRBJ2-5; TRBD1 aligns across 9 bases. The CDR3 consists of 16 residues. Unmatched junction bases numbered 10, after V lost 2 bases and J lost 5 bases. Germline values: CDR1 SGHDT, CDR2 YYEEEE. The CDR3 loop is CASSFLGQGRMETQYF. The CDR3 bases are TGTGCCAGCAGCTTCCTAGGACAGGGGCGGATGGAGACCCAGTACTTC.

The chain combines TRBV5-6 with TRBJ2-5, with D possibly matching TRBD1 (7 bases). Germline V gene sequence: CDR1 SGHDT, CDR2 YYEEEE. V was trimmed by 4 bases and J by 5 bases, leaving 15 bases between them. CDR3 length equals 14 residues. In DNA, the CDR3 is TGTGCCAGCAGCGGCGGGACAGTTGGGGAGACCCAGTACTTC. Amino acid sequence: CASSGGTVGETQYF. Looking up the rest from reference TRBV5-6 and TRBJ2-5 gives the full variable domain: DAGVTQSPTHLIKTRGQQVTLRCSPKSGHDTVSWYQQALGQGPQFIFQYYEEEERQRGNFPDRFSGHQFPNYSSELNVNALLLGDSALYLCASSGGTVGETQYFGPGTRLLVL.

J is TRBJ2-3 and V is TRBV5-1, with D hard to call. Trimming took 1 base from V and 1 from J, leaving 7 bases between them. CDR1 is SGHRS and CDR2 is YFSETQ in the germline V gene. The CDR3 spans 14 residues. CDR3 DNA: TGCGCCAGCAGCTTGCCCGACGGCACAGATACGCAGTATTTT. It is translated as CASSLPDGTDTQYF. The full variable domain, rest sourced from reference TRBV5-1 and TRBJ2-3, is KAGVTQTPRYLIKTRGQQVTLSCSPISGHRSVSWYQQTPGQGLQFLFEYFSETQRNKGNFPGRFSGRQFSNSRSEMNVSTLELGDSALYLCASSLPDGTDTQYFGPGTRLTVL.

V gene TRBV2 combines with J gene TRBJ2-7, with 8 bases matching TRBD1. The germline V gene encodes CDR1 SNHLY and CDR2 FYNNEI. The CDR3 has 15 amino acids. The trim removed 1 base at V and 4 bases at J, leaving 6 bases unmatched. The CDR3 nucleotides read TGTGCCAGCAGTGAAGAGGCAGGGGGCTCTTACGAGCAGTACTTC. Residues: CASSEEAGGSYEQYF. Variable domain in full (rest from reference TRBV2 and TRBJ2-7): EPEVTQTPSHQVTQMGQEVILRCVPISNHLYFYWYRQILGQKVEFLVSFYNNEISEKSEIFDDQFSVERPDGSNFTLKIRSTKLEDSAMYFCASSEEAGGSYEQYFGPGTRLTVT.

This chain links TRBV4-2 with TRBJ2-3, with 8 bases aligning to TRBD2. The CDR3 is 16 residues long. V dropped 3 bases and J dropped 1; count of bases not matched to a gene: 6. Germline loops: CDR1 LGHNA, CDR2 YNFKEQ. The CDR3 DNA reads as TGTGCCAGCAGCCAGGGGACTAGTGGAGGCACAGATACGCAGTATTTT. Translated, it gives CASSQGTSGGTDTQYF.

The CDR3 sequence is CASSSLWGSGANVLTF. The CDR3 DNA sequence: TGTGCCAGCAGCTCCCTTTGGGGGTCCGGGGCCAACGTCCTGACTTTC. The chain has TRBV11-1 and TRBJ2-6; D is possibly TRBD1 or TRBD2 (5 bases each). The V and J ends lost 4 bases and 4 bases respectively, with 14 bases between them. This CDR3 is built from 16 residues. Germline V gene lookup returns CDR1 SGHAT and CDR2 FQDESV (reference sequence).

The V gene is TRBV27, the J gene TRBJ1-5; D may be TRBD1 (6 bases). CDR1 is MNHEY, CDR2 SMNVEV, per germline (reference sequence). The CDR3 consists of 15 residues. V dropped 2 bases and J dropped 2 bases, with 10 bases sitting between them. The CDR3 here is CASSLKAGGNQPQHF. The CDR3 nucleotides are TGTGCCAGCAGTTTAAAAGCAGGGGGCAATCAGCCCCAGCATTTT.

The chain recombines TRBV5-1 with TRBJ1-4; TRBD1 aligns across 8 bases. Germline loops: CDR1 SGHRS, CDR2 YFSETQ. V trimming: 4 bases; J trimming: 8 bases; junction bases outside the gene matches: 7. The CDR3 extends over 14 amino acids. The CDR3 sequence: CASSAGQGAEKLFF. The CDR3 DNA sequence: TGCGCCAGCAGCGCTGGTCAGGGGGCGGAAAAACTGTTTTTT.

The rearrangement joins TRBV27 to TRBJ1-5; 11 bases are shared with TRBD1. There are 14 residues in the CDR3. CDR1 MNHEY and CDR2 SMNVEV come from the germline V gene (reference sequence). V lost 6 bases to trimming and J lost 7 bases; unmatched junction nucleotides: 5. In DNA form, the CDR3 reads TGTGCCAGCAGGTGGGACAGGGGGGGGCAGCCCCAGCATTTT. Encoded protein: CASRWDRGGQPQHF.

Here the CDR3 reads CASSPTYSGELFF. CDR3 bases: TGTGCCAGCAGCCCGACATATTCCGGGGAGCTGTTTTTT. This rearrangement joins TRBV7-2 to TRBJ2-2; D is undetermined. V was shortened by 5 bases and J by 6 bases, with 10 bases between the two germline ends. The length of the CDR3 is 13 residues. Germline V gene lookup returns CDR1 SGHTA and CDR2 FQGNSA.

This sequence joins TRBV18 and TRBJ2-5; 8 nucleotides align to TRBD2. CDR3 length: 17 amino acids. Germline CDR1 reads KGHSH; CDR2 reads LQKENI. V gave up 1 base and J gave up 1 base; unmatched junction bases: 8. The chain's CDR3 is CASSPLSGSGVQETQYF. The CDR3 bases are TGTGCCAGCTCACCACTTTCGGGTAGCGGGGTCCAAGAGACCCAGTACTTC.

The gene calls are TRBV7-3 and TRBJ1-1; a possible D gene is TRBD1 (5 bases). Germline values: CDR1 SGHTA, CDR2 FQGTGA. The CDR3 runs to 13 residues. Between the trimmed V and J ends, which lost 3 bases and 3 bases, there was a span of 8 bases. CDR3 protein: CASSFSRDTEAFF. The CDR3 DNA sequence: TGTGCCAGCAGCTTCTCCAGGGACACTGAAGCTTTCTTT.

This clone showed up just once. The rearrangement uses TRBV5-8 and TRBJ2-3, with 7 bases that match TRBD1. Germline V gives CDR1 SGHTS, CDR2 YDEGEE. V trimming: 4 bases; J trimming: 7 bases; junction bases outside the gene matches: 21. CDR3 length equals 18 residues. The CDR3 loop is CASSQDRSPLGGGYTQYF. The CDR3 DNA sequence: TGTGCCAGCAGCCAAGACCGCAGTCCGTTAGGGGGCGGTTATACGCAGTATTTT.

The DNA for the CDR3 is TGTGCCAGCAGCGGACGGGGACAGGCCCAACCCTACGAGCAGTACTTC. Amino acids: CASSGRGQAQPYEQYF. The chain carries TRBV21-1 and TRBJ2-7; no DNA check was done on the table's D call, TRBD1. TRBV21-1 is labeled a pseudogene. The CDR3 length is 16 residues.

This clone was picked up a small number of times. The chain joins TRBV7-2 to TRBJ2-3, with 10 bases identical to TRBD2. The germline V gene encodes CDR1 SGHTA and CDR2 FQGNSA. There are 17 residues in the CDR3. V dropped 5 bases and J dropped 2; count of bases not matched to a gene: 10. The CDR3 DNA is TGTGCCAGCAGCCAATTCCCGACTAGCGGGTTCACAGATACGCAGTATTTT. It is translated as CASSQFPTSGFTDTQYF.

This rearrangement joins TRBV7-2 to TRBJ2-7; 8 bases map to TRBD1. CDR3 length equals 15 residues. V lost 1 base to trimming and J lost 1 base; unmatched junction nucleotides: 3. CDR1 and CDR2 (germline): SGHTA, FQGNSA. CDR3 protein: CASSLVGTGSYEQYF. The CDR3 DNA sequence: TGTGCCAGCAGCTTAGTTGGGACAGGATCCTACGAGCAGTACTTC. The variable domain in full, completed from reference TRBV7-2 and TRBJ2-7, reads GAGVSQSPSNKVTEKGKDVELRCDPISGHTALYWYRQSLGQGLEFLIYFQGNSAPDKSGLPSDRFSAERTGGSVSTLTIQRTQQEDSAVYLCASSLVGTGSYEQYFGPGTRLTVT.

The chain is built from TRBV5-8 and TRBJ2-7; D is ambiguous. Trimming shortened V by 1 base and J by 6 bases, and 11 bases separated the two germline ends. Germline V gives CDR1 SGHTS, CDR2 YDEGEE. This CDR3 comprises 13 residues. CDR3 residues: CASSLFGVSEQYF. For the CDR3, the DNA is TGTGCCAGCAGCTTGTTTGGGGTTTCCGAGCAGTACTTC.

This rearrangement joins TRBV15 to TRBJ2-2; 10 bases are shared with TRBD1. In germline, CDR1 is LNHNV, CDR2 YYDKDF (reference sequence). The CDR3 sequence is 17 residues long. V shed 2 bases, J shed 4 bases, and the junction held 7 bases outside the gene matches. Here the CDR3 DNA reads TGTGCCACCAGCAGATTTACCGGGACAGGGGCCACCGGGGAGCTGTTTTTT. It codes for CATSRFTGTGATGELFF. Combining the CDR3 with reference TRBV15 and TRBJ2-2 gives the whole variable domain DAMVIQNPRYQVTQFGKPVTLSCSQTLNHNVMYWYQQKSSQAPKLLFHYYDKDFNNEADTPDNFQSRRPNTSFCFLDIRSPGLGDTAMYLCATSRFTGTGATGELFFGEGSRLTVL.

The CDR3 DNA sequence: TGCGCCAGCAGCCTATCCCCCAGCGGGAGCTTTGGCGGGGAGCTGTTTTTT. The encoded protein is CASSLSPSGSFGGELFF. The chain has TRBV5-1 and TRBJ2-2, with TRBD2 matching over 8 bases. The CDR3 loop spans 17 amino acids. Germline-derived CDR1 and CDR2 are SGHRS and YFSETQ. Trimming cost V 4 bases and J 7 bases; bases outside gene matches: 15.

The chain links TRBV6-5 to TRBJ2-1; 9 nucleotides match TRBD2. The germline V gene has CDR1 MNHEY and CDR2 SVGAGI. Losses at the gene ends were 3 bases for V and 2 bases for J; bases not matched to a gene: 2. This CDR3 has 15 amino acids. CDR3 loop: CASSYLAGAYNEQFF. The CDR3 coding sequence is TGTGCCAGCAGTTATTTAGCGGGGGCCTACAATGAGCAGTTCTTC.

This clone came up a few times. The chain links TRBV7-2 to TRBJ1-4, with TRBD1 matching 8 bases. The length of the CDR3 is 15 residues. CDR1 is SGHTA and CDR2 is FQGNSA in the germline V gene. Trimming cost V 1 base and J 4 bases; bases outside gene matches: 2. CDR3 DNA sequence: TGTGCCAGCAGCTTAGGGACAGGGCATAATGAAAAACTGTTTTTT. It yields the protein CASSLGTGHNEKLFF.

CDR3: CASSFSLAGNEQFF. In DNA form, the CDR3 reads TGTGCCAGCAGCTTTAGCCTAGCGGGGAATGAGCAGTTCTTC. The rearrangement joins TRBV11-2 to TRBJ2-1; 9 bases match TRBD2. J was trimmed by 7 bases and V by 3 bases; bases with no gene match: 4. The CDR3 has 14 residues. Germline values: CDR1 SGHAT, CDR2 FQNNGV.

The CDR3 loop reads CASTLLGEGGTEAFF. The CDR3 nucleotides are TGTGCCAGCACCTTGTTGGGGGAGGGGGGCACTGAAGCTTTCTTT. V usage is TRBV7-9 and J usage is TRBJ1-1; tentatively, D is TRBD1 (6 bases). This CDR3 comprises 15 residues. Germline V lookup: CDR1 SEHNR, CDR2 FQNEAQ (reference sequence). The germline V and J ends were trimmed by 7 bases and 4 bases, with 19 bases remaining between them.

The chain recombines TRBV5-1 with TRBJ2-7, with D tentatively TRBD1 (6 bases). V lost 4 bases and J lost 7, with 9 bases in between. The CDR3 has 11 amino acids. Germline values: CDR1 SGHRS, CDR2 YFSETQ. The DNA of the CDR3 is TGCGCCAGCAGCCAGGGGATGGAGCAGTACTTC. As protein: CASSQGMEQYF. Full variable domain (outside the CDR3, taken from reference TRBV5-1 and TRBJ2-7): KAGVTQTPRYLIKTRGQQVTLSCSPISGHRSVSWYQQTPGQGLQFLFEYFSETQRNKGNFPGRFSGRQFSNSRSEMNVSTLELGDSALYLCASSQGMEQYFGPGTRLTVT.

The chain has TRBV5-1 and TRBJ2-6, with unresolved D. CDR1 and CDR2 from the germline V gene are SGHRS and YFSETQ. CDR3 size: 14 residues. Trimming left V 2 bases short and J 1 base short, with 4 bases between. The CDR3 nucleotides read TGCGCCAGCAGCTTAGGGTCTGGGGCCAACGTCCTGACTTTC. Protein product: CASSLGSGANVLTF.

V gene TRBV5-4 combines with J gene TRBJ2-2; TRBD1 matches 7 bases. Germline values: CDR1 SGHNT, CDR2 YYREEE (reference sequence). The CDR3 spans 14 residues. V dropped 4 bases and J dropped 6; count of bases not matched to a gene: 6. DNA of the CDR3: TGTGCCAGCAGCGGACGACAGGGCGCCGGGGAGCTGTTTTTT. It yields the protein CASSGRQGAGELFF. Full variable domain (rest looked up from reference TRBV5-4 and TRBJ2-2): ETGVTQSPTHLIKTRGQQVTLRCSSQSGHNTVSWYQQALGQGPQFIFQYYREEENGRGNFPPRFSGLQFPNYSSELNVNALELDDSALYLCASSGRQGAGELFFGEGSRLTVL.

J is TRBJ1-4 and V is TRBV5-1, with a tentative D call TRBD1 (5 bases). This CDR3 contains 14 residues. The V gene's germline CDR1 is SGHRS and CDR2 YFSETQ. Trimming took 7 bases from V and 6 from J, leaving 16 bases between them. This CDR3 reads CASGPGSLDEKLFF. DNA of the CDR3: TGCGCCAGCGGACCAGGGTCTCTTGATGAAAAACTGTTTTTT.

V is TRBV28 and J is TRBJ1-2; 7 nucleotides line up with TRBD1. The CDR3 runs to 13 residues. CDR1 MDHEN and CDR2 SYDVKM come from the germline V gene. The junction had 2 bases not matched to a gene; V was cut back by 3 bases and J by 4 bases. The CDR3 protein is CASSFRGSYGYTF. CDR3 nucleotides: TGTGCCAGCAGTTTCAGGGGGTCCTATGGCTACACCTTC.